Listed below are T cell receptor beta chains from one sample, sequenced in a study of blood T cell repertoires in COVID-19. Measured with immunoSEQ multiplex PCR; TCRdb has only the in-frame clones, and not every one. The sample consists of around 180,000 clones, 70% to 90% of them appearing once. The sequencing input was peripheral blood. The origin of the receptors is a human donor with active or convalescent COVID-19. The donor label of this sample is uncertain. Each CDR3 is given with its conserved first and last residue. Each record gives: CDR3 protein, J gene, V gene.

CASSKAGQGVGNYGYTF,TRBJ1-2,TRBV5-4
CASSPALAGIDEQYF,TRBJ2-7,TRBV18
CASSQLTGLKLFF,TRBJ1-4,TRBV12-3/TRBV12-4
CAIAYRGPEAFF,TRBJ1-1,TRBV12-3/TRBV12-4
CASMGVGQEKLFF,TRBJ1-4,TRBV2
CASSWRQGPSNQPQHF,TRBJ1-5,TRBV7-2
CAWSPSGNSPLHF,TRBJ1-6,TRBV30
CASRERLGTQYF,TRBJ2-3,TRBV11-3
CASQSGKDTQYF,TRBJ2-3,TRBV28
CASSYRGRDGYTF,TRBJ1-2,TRBV6-5
CASSLVGRLAGDTQYF,TRBJ2-3,TRBV7-2
CASSSPGQGTHEQYF,TRBJ2-7,TRBV28
CASLARDRGLNYGYTF,TRBJ1-2,TRBV10-1
CASSLISGSADTQYF,TRBJ2-3,TRBV7-3
CASSPRGQGVWNTEAFF,TRBJ1-1,TRBV5-1
CASSPSMGDTIYF,TRBJ1-3,TRBV4-3
CASSMPSHSNEQYF,TRBJ2-7,TRBV19
CSVQDRSNTEAFF,TRBJ1-1,TRBV29-1
CASSPEGGPETQYF,TRBJ2-5,TRBV7-2
CASSWGEQYEQYF,TRBJ2-7,TRBV28
CASSHGLAGTDTQYF,TRBJ2-3,TRBV3-1/TRBV3-2
CSVVGQGPGYTF,TRBJ1-2,TRBV29-1
CASSQSLAAKRDTQYF,TRBJ2-3,TRBV3-1/TRBV3-2
CASSRTPRQNYEQYF,TRBJ2-7,TRBV7-2
CASATATNEKLFF,TRBJ1-4,TRBV2
CASSTGLAGNEQFF,TRBJ2-1,TRBV7-3
CASSPLRDRVYEQYF,TRBJ2-7,TRBV11-1
CASSPSGASYNEQFF,TRBJ2-1,TRBV5-4
CASSWTLSYEQYF,TRBJ2-7,TRBV5-6
CASSLGQLNTEAFF,TRBJ1-1,TRBV7-2
CAWNTQGGTGKGYTF,TRBJ1-2,TRBV30
CASRDFSYNEQFF,TRBJ2-1,TRBV3-1/TRBV3-2
CASTRTGGSGMNTEAFF,TRBJ1-1,TRBV5-1
CASSHTRDRTQGYTF,TRBJ1-2,TRBV7-6